One TCR beta chain is described in this entry. The table lists this clone with a count of one. Its specific antigen is unknown. Base-call qualities are not available, and no considerably larger clone is one nucleotide away. In Seattle, one collaborating source enrolled patients while the infection was active and tracked those patients longitudinally over the course of disease. Whole blood was collected in K2EDTA tubes by collaborating institutions according to the institutions' own protocols. For TCRbeta analysis, collaborators shipped samples in one of three forms: frozen whole blood, isolated PBMCs, or DNA extracted from either of those sample types. The sample is drawn from a study of blood T cell repertoires in COVID-19 (dated by TCRdb to 2018 to 2021). For context, the study as a whole: Collaborator samples came from the United States, Italy and Spain and covered acute and convalescent phases of COVID-19. The prospective study material was composed of cDNA or gDNA derived from T cells, B-cell-depleted T cells, or PBMCs. The dataset comprised deeply sampled blood TCRbeta repertoires from subjects exposed to, actively infected with, or recovered from COVID-19. A freely available public database, intended as a resource for researchers studying the immune response to SARS-CoV-2, is where the repertoires were released. Samples were obtained from the ongoing ImmuneRACE study (first 160 participants) and from about 1,300 subjects provided by 6 global collaborators. Sample metadata almost always included a de-identified subject ID, COVID-19 status, age in years and sex. Where available, HLA class I and class II types were taken from metadata supplied by the sample provider and were not determined by assay-based typing.

The immunoSEQ Assay, a bias-controlled multiplex PCR, was used to amplify TCRbeta CDR3 regions from genomic DNA. In the paper's pipeline: The number of nucleated cells in each sample was estimated from the amplification of reference gene primers within the assay. Sequence reads were collapsed and filtered to measure the absolute abundance of every unique TCRbeta CDR3 rearrangement. Productive Simpson clonality was computed per sample as the square root of Simpson's diversity index over productive rearrangements. TCRdb provides this immuneACCESS table in a form limited to in-frame rearrangements. Some clones are lacking; in checked studies, under half of them reflect an unresolved V gene, and why the rest are absent is not known. V and J calls and clone size are those listed in that table; D and trimming were worked out from the DNA. The sample records just over 250,000 clones, around nine tenths of which are singletons. The ten largest clones represent roughly 10% of the sample.

Its CDR3 holds 15 amino acids, cysteine through phenylalanine. The retained sequence is limited to the CDR3, 45 bases, with the frame set at the first base. The V end gives up 0 bases and the J end 1 base, leaving 1 base in the junction not matched to a gene. Looking up the germline V gene yields CDR1 SGHDT and CDR2 YYEEEE. The full study reports these points: The amount of clinical and demographic metadata varied by source and participant and was provided uncurated.

The chain uses TRBV5-6 and TRBJ1-1; TRBD1 aligns with 9 central bases. This receptor was obtained from a woman in her seventies with COVID-19, enrolled during active disease. The sequencing input was peripheral blood. In nucleotide form, the sequence is TGTGCCAGCAGCTTGGAGACAGGGGGGAACACTGAAGCTTTCTTT. This yields the protein CASSLETGGNTEAFF.